Following are 2 T cell receptor beta chains from one sample sequenced in a study of T cells in Graves' hyperthyroidism and ophthalmopathy. Authors of the study amplified TCR beta CDR3 regions from RNA transcripts. The HTBI primer set was used in a first-round RT-PCR of the TCR CDR3. TCRdb analysed the multiplex PCR reads with MiXCR anew, one entry per CDR3 protein. This sample carries about 270,000 distinct CDR3 sequences, around 25% of them seen once, and the ten largest clones take about a third. Sequencing used blood. All receptors derive from a woman in her 40s with Graves' ophthalmopathy.

This chain connects TRBV11-2 to TRBJ2-7, with 9 bases that match TRBD1. Germline-derived CDR1 and CDR2 are SGHAT and FQNNGV. The V segment lost 4 bases and the J segment 2 bases; nucleotides outside the gene matches: 9. The CDR3 loop spans 16 amino acids. CDR3 in DNA: TGTGCCAGCAGCTATGCCGGGACAGGGTACCCCTACGAGCAGTACTTC. Translation gives CASSYAGTGYPYEQYF.

The table lists this clonotype with many counts. J is TRBJ2-5 and V is TRBV12-3 or TRBV12-4; a possible D gene is TRBD1 (5 bases). Trimming stripped 6 bases from V and 2 bases from J, with 13 bases between. The CDR3 totals 14 residues. Written as DNA, the CDR3 is TGTGCCAGCAGGGGGCATGGCGGTCAAGAGACCCAGTACTTC. Translation: CASRGHGGQETQYF.